The 15 T cell receptor beta chains below come from one sample, sequenced in a study of identifying expanded T cells in peripheral blood (dated by TCRdb to the late 2010s). Libraries were constructed by the immunoSEQ multiplex PCR assay. The table comes from immuneACCESS by way of TCRdb, which keeps in-frame sequences with V and J called. Part of the clones is missing from these tables; in studies checked, under half for an unresolved V gene and the rest for unknown reasons. The sample records about 80,000 clones, 70% to 90% of which are singletons. Roughly 7% of the sample rests with the top ten. Sequenced: blood. The receptors originated from a person aged 18 to 75 in good health.

The chain couples TRBV29-1 to TRBJ2-3; D might be TRBD2 (7 bases). This CDR3 has 17 residues. Per the germline V gene, CDR1 is SQVTM and CDR2 is ANQGSEA. V lost 1 base and J 2 bases, leaving 19 bases between the germline ends. CDR3 residues: CSVEGYGGATNTDTQYF. CDR3 in DNA: TGCAGCGTTGAAGGGTATGGGGGGGCGACAAACACAGATACGCAGTATTTT.

The chain links TRBV6-5 to TRBJ2-1; 7 bases line up with TRBD1. In germline, CDR1 is MNHEY, CDR2 SVGAGI. The CDR3 is 16 amino acids. The trim removed 0 bases at V and 2 bases at J, leaving 4 bases unmatched. The CDR3 bases are TGTGCCAGCAGTTACTCACGGACAGGAACCTACAATGAGCAGTTCTTC. It translates to CASSYSRTGTYNEQFF.

This chain connects TRBV6-5 to TRBJ2-7, with 7 bases matching TRBD2. From germline, CDR1 is MNHEY and CDR2 SVGAGI. The CDR3 is 13 residues long. The V and J ends lost 7 bases and 1 base, in that order; junction bases with no gene match: 4. The CDR3 spells CASTNGGSYEQYF. The CDR3 nucleotides are TGTGCCAGCACCAACGGGGGGTCCTACGAGCAGTACTTC.

This clone appeared once. The J gene is TRBJ2-1, the V gene TRBV7-9; 8 bases align to TRBD1. This CDR3 is 15 amino acids long. J gave up 6 bases and V 5 bases, and 9 bases lay outside the gene matches. CDR1 and CDR2 from the germline V gene are SEHNR and FQNEAQ (reference sequence). This chain's CDR3 is CASSPIQGARNEQFF. CDR3 bases: TGTGCCAGCAGCCCAATTCAGGGGGCGCGCAATGAGCAGTTCTTC.

The chain employs TRBV7-9 and TRBJ1-2, with D perhaps TRBD1 (6 bases). Germline CDR1 and CDR2: SEHNR and FQNEAQ (reference sequence). Trimming cost V 5 bases and J 4 bases, with 23 bases left between them. The CDR3 has 17 residues. CDR3 coding DNA: TGTGCCAGCAGCCATAGTTTTGGGGGGCGCGGATCCTATGGCTACACCTTC. This codes for CASSHSFGGRGSYGYTF.

This chain connects TRBV27 to TRBJ1-1; D not resolved. V lost 3 bases, J lost 5 bases, and 13 bases lay in between. The length of the CDR3 is 14 residues. CDR1 and CDR2 (germline): MNHEY, SMNVEV (reference sequence). CDR3 protein: CASSLEPVGTEAFF. The CDR3 DNA sequence: TGTGCCAGCAGTTTGGAACCGGTTGGGACTGAAGCTTTCTTT.

The gene calls are TRBV6-1 and TRBJ2-5; D might be TRBD1 or TRBD2, each matching 5 bases. Trimming removed 8 bases at V and 0 bases at J, with 13 bases between. The CDR3 extends over 14 amino acids. CDR1 and CDR2 (germline): MNHNS, SASEGT. The CDR3 reads CASGGWGYQETQYF. The CDR3 nucleotides are TGTGCCAGCGGTGGCTGGGGGTACCAAGAGACCCAGTACTTC.

The rearrangement uses TRBV6-5 and TRBJ2-1, with D unresolved. The CDR3 spans 15 residues. V was shortened by 3 bases and J by 0 bases, with 9 bases between the two germline ends. The germline V gene encodes CDR1 MNHEY and CDR2 SVGAGI. CDR3 amino acids: CASSYYSSSYNEQFF. CDR3 nucleotide sequence: TGTGCCAGCAGTTATTACTCGAGCTCCTACAATGAGCAGTTCTTC.

A single count supports this clone. The chain is built from TRBV5-1 and TRBJ2-3; D remains unclear. V was trimmed by 4 bases and J by 1 base, leaving 10 bases between them. Germline-derived CDR1 and CDR2 are SGHRS and YFSETQ. CDR3 length: 14 residues. The CDR3 DNA reads as TGCGCCAGCAGCCCCGGATTCGGCACAGATACGCAGTATTTT. It translates to CASSPGFGTDTQYF.

The V and J genes are TRBV28 and TRBJ2-1; 11 nucleotides line up with TRBD2. Trimming cost V 5 bases and J 7 bases; bases outside gene matches: 1. Germline values: CDR1 MDHEN, CDR2 SYDVKM. This CDR3 spans 13 amino acids. The CDR3 protein is CASSTSGSNEQFF. CDR3 nucleotide sequence: TGTGCCAGCAGTACTAGCGGGAGTAATGAGCAGTTCTTC.

The gene calls are TRBV5-5 and TRBJ2-7; D remains unclear. Between the trimmed V and J ends, which lost 7 bases and 2 bases, there was a span of 16 bases. Germline V CDR1 and CDR2: SGHKS, YYEKEE (reference sequence). The CDR3 is 14 residues long. Here the CDR3 reads CASSDTLLAYEQYF. CDR3 DNA sequence: TGTGCCAGCTCCGACACCCTATTAGCCTACGAGCAGTACTTC.

The genes are TRBV18 and TRBJ1-5; 8 nucleotides line up with TRBD1. CDR3 size: 16 residues. Germline V CDR1 and CDR2: KGHSH, LQKENI. Trimming took 5 bases from V and 5 from J; bases not matched to a gene: 11. CDR3 DNA: TGTGCCAGCTCAGTCTCGACAGGGGTGGGGGATCAGCCCCAGCATTTT. As protein: CASSVSTGVGDQPQHF.

The chain carries TRBV4-1 and TRBJ2-1, with D uncertain. Trimming removed 0 bases at V and 12 bases at J, with 15 bases between. Germline V gene lookup returns CDR1 MGHRA and CDR2 YSYEKL. The CDR3 extends over 14 amino acids. The CDR3 nucleotides are TGCGCCAGCAGCCAAGATGAGGAACGGTTTCGGCAGTTCTTC. Protein sequence: CASSQDEERFRQFF.

V usage is TRBV5-1 and J usage is TRBJ1-1; D is undetermined. From germline, CDR1 is SGHRS and CDR2 YFSETQ. The CDR3 runs 14 residues. V was clipped by 0 bases and J by 3 bases, with 9 bases between them. CDR3 sequence: CASSLDNGDTEAFF. The CDR3 DNA reads as TGCGCCAGCAGCTTGGACAACGGGGACACTGAAGCTTTCTTT.

V usage is TRBV19 and J usage is TRBJ1-5, with D unclear. The CDR3 is made up of 14 amino acids. V lost 3 bases, J lost 3 bases, and 9 bases lay in between. The germline V gene encodes CDR1 LNHDA and CDR2 SQIVND (reference sequence). The CDR3, as DNA: TGTGCCAGTAGTATGGGAGGGTTCAATCAGCCCCAGCATTTT. It encodes CASSMGGFNQPQHF.